This T cell receptor beta chain emerged from a study of regulatory T cells in long-lasting Graves disease. Study-level findings and limits: Persistent Graves' patients showed a TCR diversity that was lower than that of newly diagnosed ones. It was peripheral blood alone, not thyroid tissue, that was studied. TRBV28, TRBJ1-2 and TRBJ2-5 emerged as the favored segments in persistent disease.

In its sample, this clonotype was seen a few times. Its antigen is unknown. The sample's time point: persistent/refractory GD, antithyroid drugs over 5 years with positive TRAb. Making the TCR library involved RNA that had been extracted from PBMCs. Approximately 10-milliliter peripheral blood samples went into EDTA tubes. V lost 10 bases, J lost 4 bases, and 13 bases stayed unmatched. Germline V gene lookup returns CDR1 ENHRY and CDR2 SYGVKD. This CDR3 is 15 amino acids long. Construction of TCR beta libraries relied on iRepertoire HTBI primers and on Arm-PCR targeting CDR3 regions. TCRdb re-called the multiplex PCR reads with MiXCR, one entry per CDR3 protein. Seen here are 600,000 to 850,000 distinct CDR3 sequences, 25% to 35% observed once, and the top ten hold about two fifths.

The material was peripheral blood mononuclear cells (PBMCs), obtained when the disease was refractory, from a patient treated with antithyroid drugs. The source of this sequence is a female donor with Graves disease. V is TRBV10-3 and J is TRBJ2-7; 10 bases line up with TRBD1. CDR3 sequence reads: CATSTTGGNSYEQYF. CDR3 DNA: TGTGCCACTTCAACGACAGGGGGCAATTCTTACGAGCAGTACTTC.